The rows below give T cell receptor beta chains drawn from one sample of a study of early T cells in non-severe SARS-CoV-2 infection. One entry per CDR3 protein, called by TCRdb with MiXCR from the 5' RACE reads. The sample yields about 69,000 distinct CDR3 sequences, roughly 8.7% seen once. Sequencing was performed on whole blood. Receptors originate from an adult who was a healthcare worker with PCR-confirmed SARS-CoV-2 infection or an uninfected control (not recorded which). CDR3s include the opening cysteine and the closing phenylalanine or tryptophan. Each record gives: D gene, V gene, clone size, J gene, CDR3 protein, CDR3 DNA. A D gene is named only where the DNA matches it firmly. Clone size is not always given. Where it is, it says once, few, many or a class for expanded clones.

TRBD2	TRBV13	-	TRBJ2-7	CASSLLAGGLNEQYF	TGTGCCAGCAGCTTACTAGCGGGGGGGCTAAACGAGCAGTACTTC
TRBD1	TRBV18	-	TRBJ1-2	CASSPGQGRGYTF	TGTGCCAGCTCACCGGGACAGGGGAGAGGCTACACCTTC
TRBD1	TRBV29-1	many	TRBJ2-4	CSVGTGVKNIQYF	TGCAGCGTTGGAACAGGGGTCAAAAACATTCAGTACTTC
-	TRBV7-2	-	TRBJ2-7	CASSFKGSEQYF	TGTGCCAGCAGCTTCAAAGGGTCCGAGCAGTACTTC
-	TRBV6-2/TRBV6-3	many	TRBJ1-2	CASSGSRGYTF	TGTGCCAGCAGTGGATCACGAGGCTACACCTTC
TRBD2	TRBV7-2	few	TRBJ2-5	CASSLGLAGDRETQYF	TGTGCCAGCAGCTTAGGATTAGCGGGGGACCGAGAGACCCAGTACTTC
TRBD2	TRBV3-1	few	TRBJ2-7	CASSFSAGGLGEQYF	TGTGCCAGCAGCTTCTCCGCGGGGGGTCTTGGCGAGCAGTACTTC
-	TRBV5-6	-	TRBJ2-1	CASSLETGGLGNEQFF	TGTGCCAGCAGCTTGGAGACGGGGGGCCTGGGCAATGAGCAGTTCTTC
-	TRBV7-8	-	TRBJ2-1	CASSSLTYNEQFF	TGTGCCAGCAGCTCCCTAACCTACAATGAGCAGTTCTTC
-	TRBV6-1	many	TRBJ1-1	CASTLGNTEAFF	TGTGCCAGCACCCTGGGGAACACTGAAGCTTTCTTT
-	TRBV6-5	many	TRBJ2-7	CASSYDEGSYEQYF	TGTGCCAGCAGTTACGACGAGGGGTCCTACGAGCAGTACTTC
TRBD1	TRBV4-2	many	TRBJ1-2	CASSPSDRGRDYGYTF	TGTGCCAGCAGCCCTTCAGACAGGGGGCGAGACTATGGCTACACCTTC
-	TRBV21-1	few	TRBJ2-3	CASSARASGGPDTQYF	TGTGCCAGCAGCGCCAGGGCTAGCGGGGGGCCAGATACGCAGTATTTT
-	TRBV24-1	few	TRBJ2-3	CATSDPTATDTQYF	TGTGCCACCAGTGACCCCACGGCCACAGATACGCAGTATTTT
-	TRBV4-2	-	TRBJ2-1	CASSQETMRGSSYNEQFF	TGTGCCAGCAGCCAAGAAACGATGAGGGGTAGCTCCTACAATGAGCAGTTCTTC
-	TRBV7-9	medium-sized	TRBJ1-1	CASSLGVGGVTEAFF	TGTGCCAGCAGCTTAGGGGTCGGTGGGGTAACTGAAGCTTTCTTT
-	TRBV5-4	-	TRBJ2-7	CASSYGWTGEQYF	TGTGCCAGCAGCTACGGTTGGACTGGCGAGCAGTACTTC
-	TRBV20-1	-	TRBJ2-1	CSARDNRYLNNEQFF	TGCAGTGCTAGAGATAACCGTTACCTAAACAATGAGCAGTTCTTC
-	TRBV5-1	few	TRBJ2-7	CASSYQTGNTYEQYF	TGCGCCAGCAGCTATCAGACAGGTAATACCTACGAGCAGTACTTC
TRBD2	TRBV4-2	many	TRBJ2-5	CASSPTSGNSLLQETQYF	TGTGCCAGCAGCCCGACTAGCGGGAACTCATTACTCCAAGAGACCCAGTACTTC
-	TRBV7-7	few	TRBJ2-2	CASSSQGGSGELFF	TGTGCCAGCAGCTCCCAAGGGGGGTCCGGGGAGCTGTTTTTT
-	TRBV28	-	TRBJ2-2	CASANLFGELFF	TGTGCCAGCGCCAACCTGTTCGGAGAGCTGTTTTTT
-	TRBV7-9	many	TRBJ1-1	CASSTFRPREDTEAFF	TGTGCCAGCAGTACCTTTAGACCCCGGGAGGACACTGAAGCTTTCTTT
TRBD1	TRBV29-1	-	TRBJ2-3	CSAGTAASTDTQYF	TGCAGCGCCGGGACAGCGGCTAGCACAGATACGCAGTATTTT
-	TRBV27	many	TRBJ1-1	CASRRRGHPSAEAFF	TGTGCCAGCAGAAGACGGGGACACCCAAGCGCTGAAGCTTTCTTT
TRBD2	TRBV10-2	-	TRBJ2-3	CASSLGLTAGDTQYF	TGCGCCAGCAGCCTGGGACTAACAGCGGGAGATACGCAGTATTTT
-	TRBV27	few	TRBJ2-2	CASSQGTGELFF	TGTGCCAGCAGTCAGGGGACCGGGGAGCTGTTTTTT
-	TRBV5-6	many	TRBJ2-1	CASSLGLAALDWGASNEQFF	TGTGCCAGCAGCTTGGGGCTAGCGGCCTTGGACTGGGGGGCCTCCAATGAGCAGTTCTTC
-	TRBV4-2	-	TRBJ1-1	CASSPEEAHTEAFF	TGTGCCAGCAGCCCGGAGGAGGCCCACACTGAAGCTTTCTTT
TRBD2	TRBV5-1	-	TRBJ2-3	CASHKAGPDTQYF	TGCGCCAGTCATAAAGCGGGGCCAGATACGCAGTATTTT
TRBD1	TRBV20-1	few	TRBJ2-1	CSKDRGPYNEQFF	TGCAGTAAAGACAGGGGGCCTTACAATGAGCAGTTCTTC
TRBD1	TRBV6-2/TRBV6-3	many	TRBJ2-1	CASSPGVWDRRNSNEQFF	TGTGCCAGCAGCCCAGGGGTTTGGGACAGGCGGAACAGCAATGAGCAGTTCTTC
TRBD1	TRBV10-2	-	TRBJ1-5	CASSLQGNSNQPQHF	TGCGCCAGCAGTTTACAGGGGAATAGCAATCAGCCCCAGCATTTT
-	TRBV5-5	-	TRBJ1-2	CASSLLGSDYGYTF	TGTGCCAGCAGCTTATTGGGCAGCGATTATGGCTACACCTTC
-	TRBV6-6	-	TRBJ2-7	CASSYGTGTYEQYF	TGTGCCAGCAGTTACGGGACGGGAACCTACGAGCAGTACTTC
-	TRBV7-9	-	TRBJ2-4	CASSPDGAKNIQYF	TGTGCCAGCAGCCCCGACGGGGCCAAAAACATTCAGTACTTC
TRBD2	TRBV12-3/TRBV12-4	-	TRBJ2-7	CASSLGGQLAARNEQYF	TGTGCCAGCAGTTTAGGGGGACAACTAGCGGCCCGCAACGAGCAGTACTTC
-	TRBV11-3	many	TRBJ2-7	CASSLVGGASEQYF	TGTGCCAGCAGCTTAGTTGGGGGAGCGAGCGAGCAGTACTTC
-	TRBV11-2	many	TRBJ1-4	CASSLGSREKLFF	TGTGCCAGCAGCTTAGGGTCCAGGGAAAAACTGTTTTTT
-	TRBV7-3	many	TRBJ2-1	CASSSAPHNEQFF	TGTGCCAGCAGCTCGGCCCCGCACAATGAGCAGTTCTTC
-	TRBV5-6	many	TRBJ2-3	CASSFSTDTQYF	TGTGCCAGCAGCTTCAGCACAGATACGCAGTATTTT
-	TRBV30	few	TRBJ2-2	CAWSPREAGELFF	TGTGCCTGGAGTCCCCGAGAGGCCGGGGAGCTGTTTTTT
TRBD1	TRBV20-1	-	TRBJ2-3	CSASGRDRGSTASTDTQYF	TGCAGTGCTAGTGGCCGGGACAGGGGAAGCACGGCTAGCACAGATACGCAGTATTTT
-	TRBV27	-	TRBJ2-1	CASRESFYNEQFF	TGTGCCAGCAGGGAGTCTTTCTACAATGAGCAGTTCTTC
TRBD2	TRBV12-3/TRBV12-4	-	TRBJ2-2	CASSSRGSGRMAGELFF	TGTGCCAGCAGTTCCCGGGGTAGCGGGAGGATGGCCGGGGAGCTGTTTTTT
-	TRBV30	few	TRBJ2-2	CAWTDEKGLNTGELFF	TGTGCCTGGACCGATGAAAAAGGGCTGAACACCGGGGAGCTGTTTTTT
-	TRBV5-1	many	TRBJ2-1	CASSLVSEPNEQFF	TGCGCCAGCAGCTTGGTCAGCGAGCCCAATGAGCAGTTCTTC
-	TRBV7-9	many	TRBJ2-6	CASSPPSAGANVLTF	TGTGCCAGCAGCCCGCCCAGCGCTGGGGCCAACGTCCTGACTTTC
-	TRBV18	few	TRBJ1-2	CASSPGTRNGYTF	TGTGCCAGCTCACCAGGGACAAGAAATGGCTACACCTTC